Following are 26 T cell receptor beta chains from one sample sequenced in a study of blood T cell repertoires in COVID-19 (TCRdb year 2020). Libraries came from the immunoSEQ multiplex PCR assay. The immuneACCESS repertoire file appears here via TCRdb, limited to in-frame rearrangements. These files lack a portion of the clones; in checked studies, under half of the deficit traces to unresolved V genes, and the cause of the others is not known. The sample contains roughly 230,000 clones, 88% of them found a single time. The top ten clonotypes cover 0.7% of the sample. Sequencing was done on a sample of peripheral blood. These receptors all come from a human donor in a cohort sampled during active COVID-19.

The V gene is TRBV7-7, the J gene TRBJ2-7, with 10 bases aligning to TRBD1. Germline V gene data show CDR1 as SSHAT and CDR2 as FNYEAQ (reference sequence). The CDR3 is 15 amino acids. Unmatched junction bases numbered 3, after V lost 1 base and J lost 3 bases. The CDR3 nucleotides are TGTGCCAGCAGCTTAGATGGGACAGGGGTCTACGAGCAGTACTTC. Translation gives CASSLDGTGVYEQYF.

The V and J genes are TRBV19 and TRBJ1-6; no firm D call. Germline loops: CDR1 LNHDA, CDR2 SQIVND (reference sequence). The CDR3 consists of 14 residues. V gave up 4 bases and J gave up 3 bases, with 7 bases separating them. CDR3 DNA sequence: TGTGCCAGTAGTACCAGTATCTATAATTCACCCCTCCACTTT. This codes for CASSTSIYNSPLHF.

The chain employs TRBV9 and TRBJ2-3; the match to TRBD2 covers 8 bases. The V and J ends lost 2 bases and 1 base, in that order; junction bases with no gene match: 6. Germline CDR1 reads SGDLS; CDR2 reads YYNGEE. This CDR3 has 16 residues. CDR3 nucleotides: TGTGCCAGCAGCGTCCGGGGGGGTGAGGGCACAGATACGCAGTATTTT. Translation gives CASSVRGGEGTDTQYF.

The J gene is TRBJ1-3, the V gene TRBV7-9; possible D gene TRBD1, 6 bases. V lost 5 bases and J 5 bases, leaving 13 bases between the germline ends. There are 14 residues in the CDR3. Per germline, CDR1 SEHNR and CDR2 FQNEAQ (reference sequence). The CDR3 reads CASSRRDTRNTIYF. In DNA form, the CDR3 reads TGTGCCAGCAGCCGACGGGACACTCGAAACACCATATATTTT.

The CDR3 coding sequence is TGTGCCAGCAGCTCCCTACGCGGACAGGGGTACTATGGCTACACCTTC. It yields the protein CASSSLRGQGYYGYTF. The rearrangement links TRBV5-6 to TRBJ1-2; the match to TRBD1 covers 9 bases. V lost 3 bases, J lost 3 bases, and 9 bases stayed unmatched. CDR1 is SGHDT and CDR2 is YYEEEE in the germline V gene. The CDR3 contains 16 residues. Based on the CDR3 plus reference TRBV5-6 and TRBJ1-2, the full variable domain is DAGVTQSPTHLIKTRGQQVTLRCSPKSGHDTVSWYQQALGQGPQFIFQYYEEEERQRGNFPDRFSGHQFPNYSSELNVNALLLGDSALYLCASSSLRGQGYYGYTFGSGTRLTVV.

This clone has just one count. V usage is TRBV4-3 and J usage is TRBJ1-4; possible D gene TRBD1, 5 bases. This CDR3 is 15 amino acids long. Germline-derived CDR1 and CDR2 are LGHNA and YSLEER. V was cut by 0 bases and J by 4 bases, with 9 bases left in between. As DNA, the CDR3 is TGCGCCAGCAGCCAAGAATGGGGACTTAATGAAAAACTGTTTTTT. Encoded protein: CASSQEWGLNEKLFF.

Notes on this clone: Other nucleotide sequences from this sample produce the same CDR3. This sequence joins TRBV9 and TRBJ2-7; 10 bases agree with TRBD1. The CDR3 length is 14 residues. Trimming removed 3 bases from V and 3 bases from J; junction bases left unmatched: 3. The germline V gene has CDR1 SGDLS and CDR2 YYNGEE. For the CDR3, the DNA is TGTGCCAGCAGCGCCCGGGACAGGGGCTACGAGCAGTACTTC. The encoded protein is CASSARDRGYEQYF.

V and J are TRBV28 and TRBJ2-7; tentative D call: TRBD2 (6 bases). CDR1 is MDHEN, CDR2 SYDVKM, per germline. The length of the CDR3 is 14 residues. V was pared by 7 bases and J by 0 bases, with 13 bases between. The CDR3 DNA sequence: TGTGCCAGCAACGAGCGGGCCCTCTCCTACGAGCAGTACTTC. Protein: CASNERALSYEQYF.

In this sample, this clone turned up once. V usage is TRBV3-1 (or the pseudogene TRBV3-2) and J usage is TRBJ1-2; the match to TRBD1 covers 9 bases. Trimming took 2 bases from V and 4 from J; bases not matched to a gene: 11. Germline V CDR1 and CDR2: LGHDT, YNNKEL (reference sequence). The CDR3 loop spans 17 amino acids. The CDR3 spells CASSQTPSGTGIYGYTF. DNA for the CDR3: TGTGCCAGCAGCCAAACCCCCTCCGGGACAGGGATCTATGGCTACACCTTC.

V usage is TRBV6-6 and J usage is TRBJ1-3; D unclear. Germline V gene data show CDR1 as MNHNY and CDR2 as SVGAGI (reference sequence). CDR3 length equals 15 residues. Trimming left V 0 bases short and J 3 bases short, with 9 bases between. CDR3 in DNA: TGTGCCAGCAGTTACTCGGGCACATATGGAAACACCATATATTTT. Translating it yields CASSYSGTYGNTIYF.

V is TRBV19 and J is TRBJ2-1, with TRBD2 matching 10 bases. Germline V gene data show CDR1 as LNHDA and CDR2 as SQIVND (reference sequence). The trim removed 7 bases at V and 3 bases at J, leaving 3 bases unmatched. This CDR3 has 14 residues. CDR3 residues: CASTERGGYNEQFF. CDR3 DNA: TGTGCCAGTACCGAGCGGGGGGGCTACAATGAGCAGTTCTTC.

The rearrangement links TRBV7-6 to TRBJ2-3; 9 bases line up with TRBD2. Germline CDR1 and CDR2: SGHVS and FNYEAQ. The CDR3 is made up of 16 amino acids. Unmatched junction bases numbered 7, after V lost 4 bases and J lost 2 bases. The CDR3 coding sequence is TGTGCCAGCAGCTGGCAGCTAGCGGGACTCACAGATACGCAGTATTTT. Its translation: CASSWQLAGLTDTQYF.

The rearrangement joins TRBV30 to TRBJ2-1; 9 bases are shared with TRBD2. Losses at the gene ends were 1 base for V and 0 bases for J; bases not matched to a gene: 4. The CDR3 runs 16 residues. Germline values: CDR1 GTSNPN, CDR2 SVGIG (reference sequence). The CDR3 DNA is TGTGCCTGGAGTGCAATAGCGGGGGCCTCCTACAATGAGCAGTTCTTC. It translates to CAWSAIAGASYNEQFF.

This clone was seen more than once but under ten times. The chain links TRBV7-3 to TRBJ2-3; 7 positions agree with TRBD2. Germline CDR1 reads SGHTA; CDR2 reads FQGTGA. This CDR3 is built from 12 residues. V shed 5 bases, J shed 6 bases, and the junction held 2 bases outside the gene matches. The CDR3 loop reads CASSPGGDTQYF. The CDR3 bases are TGTGCCAGCAGCCCCGGGGGGGATACGCAGTATTTT. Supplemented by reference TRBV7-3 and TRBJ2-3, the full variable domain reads GAGVSQTPSNKVTEKGKYVELRCDPISGHTALYWYRQSLGQGPEFLIYFQGTGAADDSGLPNDRFFAVRPEGSVSTLKIQRTERGDSAVYLCASSPGGDTQYFGPGTRLTVL.

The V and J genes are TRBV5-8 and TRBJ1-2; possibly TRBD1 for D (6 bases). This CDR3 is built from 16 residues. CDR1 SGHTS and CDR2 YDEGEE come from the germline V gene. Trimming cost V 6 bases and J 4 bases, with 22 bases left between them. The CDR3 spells CASTGLGGQQGYGYTF. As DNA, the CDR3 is TGTGCCAGCACCGGGCTGGGGGGGCAGCAGGGCTATGGCTACACCTTC. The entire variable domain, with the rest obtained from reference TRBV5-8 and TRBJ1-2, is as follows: EAGVTQSPTHLIKTRGQQATLRCSPISGHTSVYWYQQALGLGLQFLLWYDEGEERNRGNFPPRFSGRQFPNYSSELNVNALELEDSALYLCASTGLGGQQGYGYTFGSGTRLTVV.

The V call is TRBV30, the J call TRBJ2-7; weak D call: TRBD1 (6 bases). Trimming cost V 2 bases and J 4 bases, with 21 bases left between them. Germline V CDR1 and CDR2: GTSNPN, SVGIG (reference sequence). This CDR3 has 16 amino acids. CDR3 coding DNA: TGTGCCTGGAGTTCACTCCCACAGGGTAACAGGTACGAGCAGTACTTC. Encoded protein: CAWSSLPQGNRYEQYF. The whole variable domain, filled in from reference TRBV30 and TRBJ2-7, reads SQTIHQWPATLVQPVGSPLSLECTVEGTSNPNLYWYRQAAGRGLQLLFYSVGIGQISSEVPQNLSASRPQDRQFILSSKKLLLSDSGFYLCAWSSLPQGNRYEQYFGPGTRLTVT.

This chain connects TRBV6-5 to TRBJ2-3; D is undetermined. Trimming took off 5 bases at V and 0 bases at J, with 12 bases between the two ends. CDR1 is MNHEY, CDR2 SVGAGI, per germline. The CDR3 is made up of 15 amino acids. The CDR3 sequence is CASSPPGLSTDTQYF. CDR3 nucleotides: TGTGCCAGCAGTCCGCCAGGCCTTAGCACAGATACGCAGTATTTT.

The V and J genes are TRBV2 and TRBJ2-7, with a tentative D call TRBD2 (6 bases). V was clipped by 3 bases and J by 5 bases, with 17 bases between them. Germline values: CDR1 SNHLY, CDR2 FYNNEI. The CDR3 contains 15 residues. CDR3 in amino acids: CASSESFGRPDEQYF. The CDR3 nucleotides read TGTGCCAGCAGTGAGTCATTCGGGAGACCGGACGAGCAGTACTTC.

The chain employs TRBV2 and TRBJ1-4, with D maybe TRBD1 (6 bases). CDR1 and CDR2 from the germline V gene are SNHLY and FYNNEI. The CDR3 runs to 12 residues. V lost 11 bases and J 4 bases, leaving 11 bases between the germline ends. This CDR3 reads CASDRINEKLFF. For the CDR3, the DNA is TGTGCCTCCGACAGGATTAATGAAAAACTGTTTTTT.

The chain's CDR3 is CASRDRGNTDTQYF. In DNA form, the CDR3 reads TGTGCCAGCAGGGACAGGGGGAACACAGATACGCAGTATTTT. This chain uses TRBV27 with TRBJ2-3; 10 bases fit TRBD1. The CDR3 is 14 amino acids. Looked up from germline, CDR1 is MNHEY and CDR2 is SMNVEV (reference sequence). J was trimmed by 2 bases and V by 6 bases; bases with no gene match: 2.

The CDR3 DNA reads as TGTGCCAGCAACCCCCGGGGACATCTTAGGTATGGCTACACCTTC. This translates into CASNPRGHLRYGYTF. The chain combines TRBV28 with TRBJ1-2, with a tentative D call TRBD1 (6 bases). Germline V lookup: CDR1 MDHEN, CDR2 SYDVKM. V shed 7 bases and J shed 5 bases, with 20 bases lying between them. The CDR3 sequence is 15 residues long.

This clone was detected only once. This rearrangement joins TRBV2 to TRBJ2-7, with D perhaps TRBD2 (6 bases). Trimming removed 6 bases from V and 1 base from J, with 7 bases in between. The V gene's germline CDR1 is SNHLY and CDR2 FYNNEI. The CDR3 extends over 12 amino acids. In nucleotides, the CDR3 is TGTGCCAGCAGGCTAGCGTCCTACGAGCAGTACTTC. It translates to CASRLASYEQYF.

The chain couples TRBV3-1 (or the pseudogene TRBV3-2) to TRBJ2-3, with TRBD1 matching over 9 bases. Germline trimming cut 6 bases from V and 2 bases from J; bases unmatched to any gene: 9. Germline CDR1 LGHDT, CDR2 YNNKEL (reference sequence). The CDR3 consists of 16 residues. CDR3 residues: CASSQRQGGYTDTQYF. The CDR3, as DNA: TGTGCCAGCAGTCAGAGACAGGGGGGCTACACAGATACGCAGTATTTT.

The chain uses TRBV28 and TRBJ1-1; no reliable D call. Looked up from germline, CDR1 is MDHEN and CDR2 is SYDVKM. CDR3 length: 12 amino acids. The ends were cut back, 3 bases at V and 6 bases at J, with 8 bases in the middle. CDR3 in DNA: TGTGCCAGCAGTTTTTACGGGGCTGAAGCTTTCTTT. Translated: CASSFYGAEAFF. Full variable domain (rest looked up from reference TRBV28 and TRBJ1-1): DVKVTQSSRYLVKRTGEKVFLECVQDMDHENMFWYRQDPGLGLRLIYFSYDVKMKEKGDIPEGYSVSREKKERFSLILESASTNQTSMYLCASSFYGAEAFFGQGTRLTVV.

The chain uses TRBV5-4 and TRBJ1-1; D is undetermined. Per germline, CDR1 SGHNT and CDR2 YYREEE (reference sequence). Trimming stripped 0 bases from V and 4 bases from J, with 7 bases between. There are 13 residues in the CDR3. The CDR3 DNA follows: TGTGCCAGCAGCTTGGGGGAGTTCACTGAAGCTTTCTTT. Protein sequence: CASSLGEFTEAFF. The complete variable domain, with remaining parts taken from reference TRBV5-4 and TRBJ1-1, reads ETGVTQSPTHLIKTRGQQVTLRCSSQSGHNTVSWYQQALGQGPQFIFQYYREEENGRGNFPPRFSGLQFPNYSSELNVNALELDDSALYLCASSLGEFTEAFFGQGTRLTVV.

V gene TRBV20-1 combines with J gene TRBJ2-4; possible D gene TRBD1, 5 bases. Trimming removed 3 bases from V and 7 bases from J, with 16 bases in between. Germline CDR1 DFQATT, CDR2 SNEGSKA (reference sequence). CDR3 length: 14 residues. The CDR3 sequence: CSASSPGRWNIQYF. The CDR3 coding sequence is TGCAGTGCTAGTAGTCCAGGGCGGTGGAACATTCAGTACTTC.